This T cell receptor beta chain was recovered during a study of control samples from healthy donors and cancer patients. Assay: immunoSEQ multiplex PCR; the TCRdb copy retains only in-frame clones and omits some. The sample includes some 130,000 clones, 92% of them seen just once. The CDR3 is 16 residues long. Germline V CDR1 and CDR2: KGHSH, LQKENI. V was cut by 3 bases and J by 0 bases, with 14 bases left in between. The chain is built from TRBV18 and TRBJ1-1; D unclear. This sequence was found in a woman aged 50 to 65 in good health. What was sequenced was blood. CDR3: CASSPWAPLMNTEAFF. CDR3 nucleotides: TGTGCCAGCTCACCTTGGGCCCCTCTCATGAACACTGAAGCTTTCTTT.